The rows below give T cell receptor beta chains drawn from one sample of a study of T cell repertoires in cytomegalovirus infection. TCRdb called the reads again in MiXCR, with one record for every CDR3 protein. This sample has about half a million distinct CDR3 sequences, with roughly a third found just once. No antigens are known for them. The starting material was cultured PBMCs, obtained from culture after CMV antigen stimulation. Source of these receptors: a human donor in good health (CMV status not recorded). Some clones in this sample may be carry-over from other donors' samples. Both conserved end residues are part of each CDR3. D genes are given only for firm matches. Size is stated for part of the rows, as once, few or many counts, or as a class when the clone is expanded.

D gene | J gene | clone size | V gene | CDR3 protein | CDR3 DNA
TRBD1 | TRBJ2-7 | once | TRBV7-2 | CASSPTGTGRYEQYF | TGTGCCAGCAGCCCGACGGGGACAGGTCGCTACGAGCAGTACTTC
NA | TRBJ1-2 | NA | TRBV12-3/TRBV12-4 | CASRSGAVYDYTF | TGTGCCAGCAGGTCCGGGGCAGTTTATGACTACACCTTC
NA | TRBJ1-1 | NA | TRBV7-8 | CASSKGVWDMNTEAFF | TGTGCCAGCAGCAAGGGGGTATGGGACATGAACACTGAAGCTTTCTTT
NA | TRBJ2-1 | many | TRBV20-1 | CSAAFSQGNEQFF | TGCAGTGCCGCATTTTCACAGGGAAATGAGCAGTTCTTC
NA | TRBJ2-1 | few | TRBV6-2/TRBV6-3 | CASSYSKLEMLDNEQFF | TGTGCCAGCAGTTACTCAAAGCTGGAGATGTTGGACAATGAGCAGTTCTTC
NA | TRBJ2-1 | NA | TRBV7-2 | CASSSKGGNNEQFF | TGTGCCAGCAGCTCAAAAGGCGGGAACAATGAGCAGTTCTTC
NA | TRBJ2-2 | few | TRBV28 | CASTLGRAPFANTGELFF | TGTGCCAGCACCCTCGGCAGGGCGCCTTTCGCGAACACCGGGGAGCTGTTTTTT
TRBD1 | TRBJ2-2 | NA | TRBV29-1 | CSVVEGAHGGELFF | TGCAGCGTTGTTGAGGGGGCGCACGGCGGGGAGCTGTTTTTT
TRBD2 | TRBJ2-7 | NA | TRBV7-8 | CASRLAGHYEQYF | TGTGCCAGCAGGTTAGCGGGCCACTACGAGCAGTACTTC
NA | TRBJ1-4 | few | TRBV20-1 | CSARWRNNEKLFF | TGCAGTGCCCGGTGGCGGAATAATGAAAAACTGTTTTTT
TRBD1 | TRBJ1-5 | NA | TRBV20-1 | CSARAPGGSGNQPQHF | TGCAGTGCGAGGGCGCCAGGGGGATCGGGAAATCAGCCCCAGCATTTT
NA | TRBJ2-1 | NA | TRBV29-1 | CSVARGGNEQFF | TGCAGCGTTGCCAGGGGGGGCAATGAGCAGTTCTTC
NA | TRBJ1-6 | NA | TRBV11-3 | CASSLVGQPYSPLHF | TGTGCCAGCAGCTTAGTAGGCCAGCCGTATTCACCCCTCCACTTT
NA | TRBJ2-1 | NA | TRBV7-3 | CASSEESGNTWGEQFF | TGTGCCAGCAGCGAAGAGAGCGGAAACACCTGGGGTGAGCAGTTCTTC
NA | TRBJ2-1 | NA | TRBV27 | CASNQAAGSEQFF | TGTGCCAGCAATCAAGCAGCGGGTTCTGAGCAGTTCTTC
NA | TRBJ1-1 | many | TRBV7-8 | CASSLDAPDTEAFF | TGTGCCAGCAGCTTAGATGCCCCGGACACTGAAGCTTTCTTT
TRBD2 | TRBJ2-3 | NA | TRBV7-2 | CASSWGLAQDTQYF | TGTGCCAGCAGCTGGGGACTAGCACAAGATACGCAGTATTTT
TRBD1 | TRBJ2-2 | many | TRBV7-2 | CASRSTGGTGELFF | TGTGCCAGCAGGTCAACAGGGGGCACCGGGGAGCTGTTTTTT
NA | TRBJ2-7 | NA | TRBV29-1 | CSVRTESYEQYF | TGCAGCGTCAGGACAGAAAGCTACGAGCAGTACTTC
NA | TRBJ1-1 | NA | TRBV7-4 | CASSLLFGTEAFF | TGTGCCAGCAGCTTACTCTTCGGCACTGAAGCTTTCTTT
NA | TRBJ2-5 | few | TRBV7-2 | CASSLGYRMSETQYF | TGTGCCAGCAGCTTAGGGTACAGGATGAGTGAGACCCAGTACTTC
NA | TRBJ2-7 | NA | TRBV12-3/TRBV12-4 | CASSLDGPGKHYYEQYF | TGTGCCAGCAGTTTAGATGGCCCGGGAAAACACTACTACGAGCAGTACTTC
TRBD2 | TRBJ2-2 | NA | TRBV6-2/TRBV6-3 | CASSSPGLAGAITGELFF | TGTGCCAGCAGTAGTCCGGGACTAGCGGGAGCGATCACCGGGGAGCTGTTTTTT
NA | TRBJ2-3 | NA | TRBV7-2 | CASSLPGGTVGDTQYF | TGTGCCAGCAGCTTACCGGGCGGAACCGTGGGGGATACGCAGTATTTT
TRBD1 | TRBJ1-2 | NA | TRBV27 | CASSSRDRGLSYGYTF | TGTGCCAGCAGTTCGAGGGACAGGGGGCTTAGCTATGGCTACACCTTC
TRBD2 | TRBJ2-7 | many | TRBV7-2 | CASSTQRGGSYEQYF | TGTGCCAGCAGCACCCAGCGGGGAGGCTCCTACGAGCAGTACTTC